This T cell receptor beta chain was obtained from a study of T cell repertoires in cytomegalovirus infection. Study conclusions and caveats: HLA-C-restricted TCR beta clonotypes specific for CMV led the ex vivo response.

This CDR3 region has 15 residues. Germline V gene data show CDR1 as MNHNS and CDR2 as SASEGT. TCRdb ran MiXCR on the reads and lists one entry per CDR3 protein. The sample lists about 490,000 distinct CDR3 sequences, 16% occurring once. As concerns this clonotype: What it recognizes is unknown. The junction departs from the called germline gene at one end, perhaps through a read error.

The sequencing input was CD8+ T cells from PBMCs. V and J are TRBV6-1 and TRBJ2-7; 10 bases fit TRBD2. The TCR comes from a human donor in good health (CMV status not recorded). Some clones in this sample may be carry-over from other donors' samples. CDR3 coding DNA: TGTGCCAGAAGTGAGGGACTAGCGCTCTCCTACGAGCAGTACTTC. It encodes CARSEGLALSYEQYF.